A selection of T cell receptor beta chains follows, all from one sample in a study of CD8 T cells in ankylosing spondylitis. TCRdb re-analysed the 5' RACE reads in MiXCR, keeping a single row per CDR3 protein. The sample holds fewer than 650,000 distinct CDR3 sequences, 9.5% to 15% seen once. Sequencing was performed on blood, either unsorted or a sorted T cell fraction (not recorded which). These receptors were taken from a male donor with ankylosing spondylitis. Both conserved end residues are part of each CDR3. Fields, in order: clone size, V gene, D gene, J gene, CDR3 DNA, CDR3 protein. D genes are given only for firm matches. The size entry is marked missing in some rows and otherwise reads once, few, many or a size class.

clone size: NA
V gene: TRBV18
D gene: NA
J gene: TRBJ1-1
CDR3 DNA: TGTGCCAGCTCACCACCTACAGGCAACATGAACACTGAAGCTTTCTTT
CDR3 protein: CASSPPTGNMNTEAFF

clone size: few
V gene: TRBV6-6
D gene: NA
J gene: TRBJ2-5
CDR3 DNA: TGTGCCAGCAGTTACGGGGGACAAGAGACCCAGTACTTC
CDR3 protein: CASSYGGQETQYF

clone size: few
V gene: TRBV20-1
D gene: TRBD2
J gene: TRBJ2-2
CDR3 DNA: TGCAGTGCTAGGATAACCGGGACTAGACTTACCGGGGAGCTGTTTTTT
CDR3 protein: CSARITGTRLTGELFF

clone size: few
V gene: TRBV20-1
D gene: NA
J gene: TRBJ1-1
CDR3 DNA: TGCAGTGCTAGAGCCCCGACAGTAGAAGCTTTCTTT
CDR3 protein: CSARAPTVEAFF

clone size: many
V gene: TRBV12-3/TRBV12-4
D gene: NA
J gene: TRBJ1-5
CDR3 DNA: TGTGCCAGCAGTTTCAGGCAGGGGTTCCAGCCCCAGCATTTT
CDR3 protein: CASSFRQGFQPQHF

clone size: few
V gene: TRBV3-1
D gene: NA
J gene: TRBJ2-1
CDR3 DNA: TGTGCCAGCAGCCAAGTTATAAATGAGCAGTTCTTC
CDR3 protein: CASSQVINEQFF

clone size: few
V gene: TRBV15
D gene: TRBD2
J gene: TRBJ2-1
CDR3 DNA: TGTGCCACCAGCAGAGATAGTCCCGCTAGCGGGTATTACAATGAGCAGTTCTTC
CDR3 protein: CATSRDSPASGYYNEQFF

clone size: NA
V gene: TRBV11-2
D gene: TRBD1
J gene: TRBJ2-3
CDR3 DNA: TGTGCCAGCAGCCCAAGGACAGGGGGCGCTTTCCGAAGAGATACGCAGTATTTT
CDR3 protein: CASSPRTGGAFRRDTQYF

clone size: NA
V gene: TRBV2
D gene: NA
J gene: TRBJ1-1
CDR3 DNA: TGTGCCAGCAGTCCCAGGACAGTTGTAACTGAAGCTTTCTTT
CDR3 protein: CASSPRTVVTEAFF

clone size: many
V gene: TRBV5-1
D gene: TRBD1
J gene: TRBJ1-2
CDR3 DNA: TGCGCCAGCAGCTTGCGACAGGGATCTAACTATGGCTACACCTTC
CDR3 protein: CASSLRQGSNYGYTF

clone size: NA
V gene: TRBV12-3/TRBV12-4
D gene: NA
J gene: TRBJ1-4
CDR3 DNA: TGTGCCAGTAATCATGCAACTAATGAAAAACTGTTTTTT
CDR3 protein: CASNHATNEKLFF

clone size: NA
V gene: TRBV20-1
D gene: NA
J gene: TRBJ2-6
CDR3 DNA: TGCAGTGCTAGCAGGGAGTCTGGGGCCAACGTCCTGACTTTC
CDR3 protein: CSASRESGANVLTF

clone size: NA
V gene: TRBV7-9
D gene: NA
J gene: TRBJ2-1
CDR3 DNA: TGTGCCAGCAGCTTCCCCCCGGGTAGAAGCTCCTACAATGAGCAGTTCTTC
CDR3 protein: CASSFPPGRSSYNEQFF

clone size: many
V gene: TRBV7-8
D gene: NA
J gene: TRBJ1-5
CDR3 DNA: TGTGCCAGCACCCCGGGGGTAGGACAGCCCCAGCATTTT
CDR3 protein: CASTPGVGQPQHF

clone size: NA
V gene: TRBV5-6
D gene: NA
J gene: TRBJ1-4
CDR3 DNA: TGTGCCAGCAGCTTGTTGTTGTCCGAAAAACTGTTTTTT
CDR3 protein: CASSLLLSEKLFF

clone size: NA
V gene: TRBV20-1
D gene: NA
J gene: TRBJ1-2
CDR3 DNA: TGCAGTGCTTATGAGGGACGGAGTGGCTACACCTTC
CDR3 protein: CSAYEGRSGYTF

clone size: NA
V gene: TRBV20-1
D gene: TRBD1
J gene: TRBJ2-2
CDR3 DNA: TGCAGTGCTAGCCTGGGACAGGTGAACACCGGGGAGCTGTTTTTT
CDR3 protein: CSASLGQVNTGELFF

clone size: few
V gene: TRBV12-3/TRBV12-4
D gene: NA
J gene: TRBJ2-3
CDR3 DNA: TGTGCCAGCAGCTCCTCCCCCGGGCCTGGCGATACGCAGTATTTT
CDR3 protein: CASSSSPGPGDTQYF

clone size: NA
V gene: TRBV6-1
D gene: TRBD1
J gene: TRBJ1-1
CDR3 DNA: TGTGCCAGCAGTGTAGGGACAGCAAAGAACACTGAAGCTTTCTTT
CDR3 protein: CASSVGTAKNTEAFF

clone size: NA
V gene: TRBV7-8
D gene: NA
J gene: TRBJ2-5
CDR3 DNA: TGTGCCAGCAGCTTACTTGATTCGTGGGGCCAAGAGACCCAGTACTTC
CDR3 protein: CASSLLDSWGQETQYF

clone size: few
V gene: TRBV6-5
D gene: TRBD2
J gene: TRBJ2-3
CDR3 DNA: TGTGCCAGCAGTTACGGGCTAGCGGGGATATCCACAGATACGCAGTATTTT
CDR3 protein: CASSYGLAGISTDTQYF

clone size: few
V gene: TRBV5-1
D gene: TRBD1
J gene: TRBJ1-5
CDR3 DNA: TGCGCCAGCAGCTTTGGGCCGGGACAGGGGAATCAGCCCCAGCATTTT
CDR3 protein: CASSFGPGQGNQPQHF

clone size: many
V gene: TRBV5-5
D gene: TRBD1
J gene: TRBJ2-5
CDR3 DNA: TGTGCCAGCAGCTTGGACAGGGGCGGTGAGACCCAGTACTTC
CDR3 protein: CASSLDRGGETQYF

clone size: few
V gene: TRBV12-3/TRBV12-4
D gene: TRBD2
J gene: TRBJ2-7
CDR3 DNA: TGTGCCAGCAGCCATCAAGGGACTAGCGGGAGGGCTAGGGAGCAGTACTTC
CDR3 protein: CASSHQGTSGRAREQYF

clone size: NA
V gene: TRBV2
D gene: NA
J gene: TRBJ2-3
CDR3 DNA: TGTGCCAGCAGTCGGTCGGTAAATACGGGGCATTTT
CDR3 protein: CASSRSVNTGHF

clone size: many
V gene: TRBV29-1
D gene: TRBD2
J gene: TRBJ2-3
CDR3 DNA: TGCAGCGTTCTCACGAGCGGGAGAGGGACAGATACGCAGTATTTT
CDR3 protein: CSVLTSGRGTDTQYF

clone size: few
V gene: TRBV7-8
D gene: NA
J gene: TRBJ2-2
CDR3 DNA: TGTGCCAGCAGTAATCCTACAGGGTCCGGGGAGCTGTTTTTT
CDR3 protein: CASSNPTGSGELFF

clone size: NA
V gene: TRBV20-1
D gene: TRBD2
J gene: TRBJ2-3
CDR3 DNA: TGCAGTGAGCGGGAGTTTTTCACAGATACGCAGTATTTT
CDR3 protein: CSEREFFTDTQYF

clone size: many
V gene: TRBV3-1
D gene: TRBD2
J gene: TRBJ2-1
CDR3 DNA: TGTGCCAGCAGCCAAGGGCGCGGGAGGGATAATGAGCAGTTCTTC
CDR3 protein: CASSQGRGRDNEQFF

clone size: many
V gene: TRBV28
D gene: TRBD2
J gene: TRBJ2-3
CDR3 DNA: TGTGCCAGCAGTAAGACCGGGACTAGCGGGAGTACGACAGATACGCAGTATTTT
CDR3 protein: CASSKTGTSGSTTDTQYF

clone size: NA
V gene: TRBV5-1
D gene: NA
J gene: TRBJ2-3
CDR3 DNA: TGCGCCAGCTCAAGAATCCCGACAGATACGCAGTATTTT
CDR3 protein: CASSRIPTDTQYF

clone size: few
V gene: TRBV14
D gene: NA
J gene: TRBJ2-5
CDR3 DNA: TGTGCCAGCAGCCCCCGGACTAACCAAGAGACCCAGTACTTC
CDR3 protein: CASSPRTNQETQYF

clone size: few
V gene: TRBV20-1
D gene: NA
J gene: TRBJ2-5
CDR3 DNA: TGCAGTGCCAGGTCACAACAAGAGACCCAGTACTTC
CDR3 protein: CSARSQQETQYF

clone size: once
V gene: TRBV6-5
D gene: NA
J gene: TRBJ1-2
CDR3 DNA: TGTGCCAGCAGTTACCGGTTAGCGGACTATGGCTACACCTTC
CDR3 protein: CASSYRLADYGYTF

clone size: few
V gene: TRBV29-1
D gene: NA
J gene: TRBJ1-4
CDR3 DNA: TGCAGCGTTGGGATCGACAATTATGAAAAACTGTTTTTT
CDR3 protein: CSVGIDNYEKLFF

clone size: NA
V gene: TRBV13
D gene: NA
J gene: TRBJ2-7
CDR3 DNA: TGTGCCAGCAGCCCCCGGGGACTGCACGGGCAGTACTTC
CDR3 protein: CASSPRGLHGQYF

clone size: few
V gene: TRBV4-2
D gene: TRBD2
J gene: TRBJ2-3
CDR3 DNA: TGTGCCAGCAGCCTACAACTCCCCATAGCGGGAGGGTCAGATACGCAGTATTTT
CDR3 protein: CASSLQLPIAGGSDTQYF